This T cell receptor beta chain was captured by sequencing in a study of blood T cell repertoires in COVID-19. About the research overall: Material from acute and convalescent COVID-19 was sourced from the United States, Italy and Spain. In each case, the material was cDNA or gDNA derived from T cells, B-cell-depleted T cells, or PBMCs.

The count of this clone is one. The CDR3 length is 16 residues. The V gene lost 2 bases and the J gene lost 8 bases, with 19 bases spanning the gap. Germline CDR1 SEHNR, CDR2 FQNEAQ (reference sequence). Here immunoSEQ multiplex PCR was the method, and the copy in TCRdb shows in-frame clones only, minus some. The sample yields about 230,000 clones, about 87% seen once. Patients in Seattle were enrolled during active infection, then followed longitudinally. Sequences were obtained from peripheral blood. The TCR sequence derives from a man aged 30 to 45 with COVID-19, enrolled during active disease. The V call is TRBV7-9, the J call TRBJ2-1, with D possibly TRBD2 on 6 matching bases. DNA of the CDR3: TGTGCCAGCAGCTTATTAGGGGACTCCCCCTGGGATGAGCAGTTCTTC. Protein sequence: CASSLLGDSPWDEQFF.